This record concerns one T cell receptor beta chain sequence. Germline assignment: CDR1 SNHLY and CDR2 FYNNEI. This CDR3 is built from 14 residues. Trimming stripped 4 bases from V and 2 bases from J, with 12 bases between. These data belong to a study of T cell clones after liver transplantation. Study information: TCRbeta sequencing after a pre-transplant mixed lymphocyte reaction identified graft-donor-reactive clones, later tracked in post-transplant blood.

The table came from immunoSEQ multiplex PCR; TCRdb's copy has only in-frame clones and leaves some out. The repertoire holds around 110,000 clones, 90% seen once, with 0.8% to 0.9% in the top ten. The sequence was obtained from a human patient who received a liver transplant. Some T cells could come from the graft donor. The genes are TRBV2 and TRBJ2-7; a possible D gene is TRBD2 (6 bases). Sequenced material: CD4+ T cells from blood, taken 12 months after liver transplant. The CDR3 sequence is CASSGDGRTYEQYF. The CDR3 coding sequence is TGTGCCAGCAGTGGGGACGGGAGAACCTACGAGCAGTACTTC.